This TCR beta chain was observed in a study of T cell repertoires in cytomegalovirus infection. The germline gives CDR1 SGHVS, CDR2 FQNEAQ. V was trimmed by 5 bases and J by 5 bases, leaving 22 bases between them. The CDR3 has 16 amino acids. This clonotype was detected only a few times. TCRdb redid the calling of the reads with MiXCR, one entry per CDR3 protein. The repertoire holds about 230,000 distinct CDR3 sequences, with approximately 22% as singletons. Sequencing was done on a sample of CD8+ T cells from PBMCs. The sequence was obtained from a human donor in good health (CMV status not recorded). Some clones in this sample may be carry-over from other donors' samples. The rearrangement joins TRBV7-8 to TRBJ2-7, with D tentatively TRBD1 (5 bases). The CDR3 sequence: CASSISDTWGLHEQYF. DNA of the CDR3: TGTGCCAGCAGCATCTCGGACACCTGGGGCCTCCACGAGCAGTACTTC.